This T cell receptor (beta chain) was obtained from a study of response to subunit inactivated influenza vaccine. The study's findings and limits: Each seasonal flu vaccination may recruit only limited new T cells, authors suggested.

TCRdb re-derived calls from the RT-PCR reads in MiXCR, one entry per CDR3 protein. Of around 570,000 distinct CDR3 sequences in the sample, about 8% were seen once. This clonotype was counted between two and nine times. What it recognizes is unknown. CDR3 length: 13 amino acids. V was pared by 3 bases and J by 2 bases, with 10 bases between. Germline V CDR1 and CDR2: DFQATT, SNEGSKA (reference sequence). The sample was PBMCs from blood, taken 23 months after vaccination. The chain recombines TRBV20-1 with TRBJ1-1; D not resolved. The receptor was isolated from a man in his fifties or sixties who received an inactivated influenza vaccine. As DNA, the CDR3 is TGCAGTGCTAGCGAGGACGCCAACACTGAAGCTTTCTTT. Residues: CSASEDANTEAFF.